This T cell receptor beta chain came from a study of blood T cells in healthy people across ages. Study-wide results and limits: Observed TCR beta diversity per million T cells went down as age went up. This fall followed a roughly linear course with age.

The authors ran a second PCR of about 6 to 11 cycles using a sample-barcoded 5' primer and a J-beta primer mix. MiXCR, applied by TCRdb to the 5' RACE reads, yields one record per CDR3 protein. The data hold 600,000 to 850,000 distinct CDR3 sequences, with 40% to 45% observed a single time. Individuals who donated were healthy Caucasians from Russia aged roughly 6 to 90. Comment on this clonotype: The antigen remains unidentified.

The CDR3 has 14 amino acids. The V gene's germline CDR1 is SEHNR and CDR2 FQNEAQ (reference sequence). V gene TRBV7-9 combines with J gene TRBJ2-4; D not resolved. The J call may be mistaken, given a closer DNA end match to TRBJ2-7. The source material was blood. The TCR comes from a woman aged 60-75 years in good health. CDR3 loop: CASSHPANSYEQYF. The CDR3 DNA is TGTGCCAGCAGCCATCCAGCAAACTCCTACGAGCAGTACTTC.